These T cell receptor beta chains were read from a single sample in a study of cytomegalovirus exposure and HLA in healthy donors. This table comes from immunoSEQ multiplex PCR, and its TCRdb copy is limited to in-frame clones, with some not included. The data hold about 160,000 clones, with approximately 79% observed a single time. Sequenced: PBMCs. These receptors came from a man aged 35 to 55 in good health and CMV-seronegative. CDR3s include the opening cysteine and the closing phenylalanine or tryptophan. Fields, in order: clone size, D gene, J gene, V gene, CDR3 length, CDR3 DNA, CDR3 protein. A D gene is named only where the DNA matches it firmly. Clone size appears in some rows only: once, few, many, or a class for an expanded clone.

>few|.|TRBJ2-5|TRBV5-5|11
TGTGCCAGCAGCTCGACTGGTGCCCAGTACTTC
CASSSTGAQYF
>.|TRBD1|TRBJ2-7|TRBV2|13
TGTGCCAGCAAATCGACAGGGGAGTACGAGCAGTACTTC
CASKSTGEYEQYF
>.|.|TRBJ1-1|TRBV7-9|16
TGTGCCAGCAGCCCGAGAAACTCTTTGGAGGGCACTGAAGCTTTCTTT
CASSPRNSLEGTEAFF
>.|.|TRBJ2-7|TRBV4-2|15
TGTGCCAGCAGCCCGGGGGAGATACCCACCTACGAGCAGTACTTC
CASSPGEIPTYEQYF
>.|TRBD1|TRBJ1-5|TRBV7-9|15
TGTGCCAGCAGCTCATGGACAGGGGAGGGTCAGCCCCAGCATTTT
CASSSWTGEGQPQHF
>.|.|TRBJ1-2|TRBV4-3|22
TGCGCCAGCAGCCCGACTTCTAAGGGGCACCGCCCCCGCCGGCATGCTAACTATGGCTACACCTTC
CASSPTSKGHRPRRHANYGYTF
>.|.|TRBJ2-1|TRBV9|12
TGTGCCAGCAGCGTCTCAACAGGGGAGCAGTTCTTC
CASSVSTGEQFF
>once|.|TRBJ1-1|TRBV9|17
TGTGCCAGCAGCGTAGCTACATGGGCAAACATGAACACTGAAGCTTTCTTT
CASSVATWANMNTEAFF
>.|TRBD1|TRBJ2-5|TRBV5-1|15
TGCGCCAGCAGCCCGCGGGGACAGGGTGGAGAGACCCAGTACTTC
CASSPRGQGGETQYF
>few|.|TRBJ2-6|TRBV7-8|18
TGTGCCAGCAGCTTAGCATTGCGGGGAAGCTCTGGGGCCAACGTCCTGACTTTC
CASSLALRGSSGANVLTF
>.|.|TRBJ1-5|TRBV5-5|16
TGTGCCAGCAGCTTGGCTTATCCAGGGTGGGCTCAGCCCCAGCATTTT
CASSLAYPGWAQPQHF
>.|TRBD1|TRBJ1-5|TRBV27|15
TGTGCCAGCAGTTCGGACAGGGCGGGCAATCAGCCCCAGCATTTT
CASSSDRAGNQPQHF
>.|TRBD1|TRBJ2-7|TRBV5-1|16
TGCGCCAGCAGCTTGGATCCCGACAGGGCGGACTACGAGCAGTACTTC
CASSLDPDRADYEQYF
>.|TRBD1|TRBJ1-2|TRBV10-3|14
TGTGCCATCGCCGAAATACAGGGGGCGGGGGGCTACACCTTC
CAIAEIQGAGGYTF
>.|TRBD1|TRBJ2-7|TRBV10-3|17
TGTGCCATCAAAATCTTTGAGGGGACAGGGGTAAACTACGAGCAGTACTTC
CAIKIFEGTGVNYEQYF
>.|.|TRBJ1-1|TRBV7-6|15
TGTGCCAGCAGCTTATGGGGGGTCGGGAACACTGAAGCTTTCTTT
CASSLWGVGNTEAFF
>.|.|TRBJ1-1|TRBV7-2|12
TGTGCCAGCAGCCCACAGGGAGCTGAAGCTTTCTTT
CASSPQGAEAFF
>.|.|TRBJ1-1|TRBV7-2|15
TGTGCCAGCAGCTTAATCCCAAGCATGAACACTGAAGCTTTCTTT
CASSLIPSMNTEAFF
>once|TRBD2|TRBJ2-3|TRBV5-1|15
TGCGCCAGCAGCCCCGGGGGGGCGGGCGCAGATACGCAGTATTTT
CASSPGGAGADTQYF
>.|.|TRBJ2-2|TRBV11-2|17
TGTGCCAGCAGCTTATTGTCTCAGGTCCCGAACACCGGGGAGCTGTTTTTT
CASSLLSQVPNTGELFF
>.|.|TRBJ1-1|TRBV5-1|13
TGCGCCAGCAGCTTGGACAGAGCTGATGAAGCTTTCTTT
CASSLDRADEAFF
>.|.|TRBJ1-1|TRBV4-1|15
TGCGCCAGCAGCCAACGACAGGCCATGAACACTGAAGCTTTCTTT
CASSQRQAMNTEAFF
>.|.|TRBJ2-7|TRBV6-6|13
TGTGCCAGCAATACTATTGGTTTGGGTGAGCAGTACTTC
CASNTIGLGEQYF
>.|.|TRBJ1-4|TRBV29-1|12
TGCAGCGTTGGGGAGGGCAATGAAAAACTGTTTTTT
CSVGEGNEKLFF
>few|.|TRBJ1-6|TRBV5-1|13
TGCGCCAGCAGCTTCAGGGATGGTTCACCCCTCCACTTT
CASSFRDGSPLHF
>.|.|TRBJ1-1|TRBV6-1|15
TGTGCCAGCAGTGAATTCCCAGGGGTTCACACTGAAGCTTTCTTT
CASSEFPGVHTEAFF
>.|.|TRBJ1-4|TRBV6-5|15
TGTGCCAGCAGTTACTCTGGACAGACTAATGAAAAACTGTTTTTT
CASSYSGQTNEKLFF
>.|.|TRBJ2-7|TRBV5-6|12
TGTGCCAGCAGCATTAGGGGGTACGAGCGGTACTTC
CASSIRGYERYF
>once|TRBD1|TRBJ1-1|TRBV18|17
TGTGCCAGCTCACCGATCGGGACAGGTTCAATGAACACTGAAGCTTTCTTT
CASSPIGTGSMNTEAFF